A single sample gave rise to the 8 T cell receptor beta chains below, sequenced in a study of T cells and copy number aberrations in small-cell lung cancer. Only in-frame clones appear in the TCRdb table, and some are missing; sequencing was by immunoSEQ multiplex PCR. The sample has roughly 8,900 clones, 75% to 80% seen once. The material sequenced was normal tissue next to the tumor. The receptors here all came from a man in his 60s with small cell lung cancer.

This clone was picked up one time. The chain couples TRBV27 to TRBJ2-5, with 8 bases matching TRBD2. This CDR3 has 13 residues. The V and J ends lost 7 bases and 6 bases, in that order; junction bases with no gene match: 7. Germline CDR1 reads MNHEY; CDR2 reads SMNVEV (reference sequence). The DNA of the CDR3 is TGTGCCAGCACCCCAAGCGGGAGAAAGACCCAGTACTTC. This gives the protein CASTPSGRKTQYF.

The rearrangement links TRBV5-6 to TRBJ2-7; D is possibly TRBD1 (6 bases). This CDR3 comprises 12 residues. Germline V gives CDR1 SGHDT, CDR2 YYEEEE. The V and J ends lost 2 bases and 6 bases respectively, with 9 bases between them. In DNA form, the CDR3 reads TGTGCCAGCAGCTTACAGGGCTTCGAGCAGTACTTC. Its translation: CASSLQGFEQYF.

This chain links TRBV19 with TRBJ2-5; tentative D call: TRBD2 (6 bases). This CDR3 has 14 residues. Trimming stripped 5 bases from V and 4 bases from J, with 14 bases between. The germline V gene has CDR1 LNHDA and CDR2 SQIVND (reference sequence). The CDR3, as DNA: TGTGCCAGTAGTCCCTCGGAGGGCCGAGAGACCCAGTACTTC. It yields the protein CASSPSEGRETQYF.

V is TRBV4-1 and J is TRBJ2-7; 7 positions agree with TRBD2. This CDR3 is 14 amino acids long. V trimming: 0 bases; J trimming: 1 base; junction bases outside the gene matches: 0. CDR1 and CDR2 from the germline V gene are MGHRA and YSYEKL. DNA for the CDR3: TGCGCCAGCAGCCAAGAACTAGCGTCCTACGAGCAGTACTTC. The encoded protein is CASSQELASYEQYF.

The chain has TRBV5-1 and TRBJ2-5, with D perhaps TRBD2 (6 bases). From germline, CDR1 is SGHRS and CDR2 YFSETQ. This CDR3 spans 13 amino acids. Trimming shortened V by 7 bases and J by 2 bases, and 12 bases separated the two germline ends. Written as DNA, the CDR3 is TGCGCCAGCCGGTTCGGAGGGCAAGAGACCCAGTACTTC. Protein product: CASRFGGQETQYF.

V gene TRBV4-2 combines with J gene TRBJ2-3, with D perhaps TRBD2 (7 bases). The ends were cut back, 0 bases at V and 4 bases at J, with 14 bases in the middle. The CDR3 sequence is 16 residues long. Germline V gives CDR1 LGHNA, CDR2 YNFKEQ. The CDR3 coding sequence is TGTGCCAGCAGCCAAGATGGGGGGGCTGGGTCAGATACGCAGTATTTT. Amino acids: CASSQDGGAGSDTQYF.

This clone occurred once. With a far larger clone one base away, a read error is the likely cause. The gene calls are TRBV15 and TRBJ1-3; no firm D call. From germline, CDR1 is LNHNV and CDR2 YYDKDF (reference sequence). This CDR3 is built from 16 residues. The DNA for the CDR3 is TGTACCACCAGCAGAACGGTGCAAGACTCTGGAAACACCATATATTTT. This gives the protein CTTSRTVQDSGNTIYF.

In this sample, this clone turned up once. The genes are TRBV9 and TRBJ2-3; TRBD2 matches 7 bases. The J segment lost 6 bases and the V segment lost 4 bases, leaving 5 bases of the junction unmatched. There are 13 residues in the CDR3. Looked up from germline, CDR1 is SGDLS and CDR2 is YYNGEE. In nucleotides, the CDR3 is TGTGCCAGCAGCTCCGGACTAGTTGATACGCAGTATTTT. This codes for CASSSGLVDTQYF.